These 2 T cell receptor beta chains share one sample of origin, sequenced in a study of shared clonotypes between healthy human individuals. Repertoires were generated with immunoSEQ multiplex PCR, while TCRdb's copy carries only in-frame clones and drops some. The table shows over 2 million clones, with 85% to 95% occurring only once. Sequencing was done on a sample of naive CD4+ T cells from PBMCs. Subset denoted: CD45RA+ positively selected. The receptors come from a man aged 18 to 30 in good health. Some clones in this sample may be carry-over from other donors' samples.

The rearrangement links TRBV23-1 to TRBJ2-3, with TRBD1 identical over 9 bases. TRBV23-1 is placed among ORFs of uncertain function. V was clipped by 2 bases and J by 4 bases; unmatched bases: 7. The CDR3 spans 16 residues. CDR3 residues: CASSQPPGQGADTQYF. CDR3 coding DNA: TGCGCCAGCAGTCAACCACCGGGACAGGGAGCAGATACGCAGTATTTT.

The V call is TRBV10-3, the J call TRBJ2-7; possibly TRBD1 or TRBD2 for D (5 bases each). V was clipped by 4 bases and J by 0 bases, with 13 bases between them. This CDR3 contains 15 residues. The germline gives CDR1 ENHRY, CDR2 SYGVKD. CDR3 loop: CAISGSRESSYEQYF. CDR3 DNA sequence: TGTGCCATCAGTGGGTCCAGGGAGAGCTCCTACGAGCAGTACTTC.